This T cell receptor beta chain appears in the sequencing data of a study of cytomegalovirus exposure and HLA in healthy donors. PCR primers comprised 60 Vbeta and 13 Jbeta primers. The repertoire was sequenced with immunoSEQ multiplex PCR; TCRdb's copy has only in-frame clones and lacks some. The sample has about 140,000 clones, 65% to 85% seen once; the top ten hold approximately 4%. With 2 bases clipped from V and 7 bases from J, the junction kept 4 bases outside the gene matches. The germline gives CDR1 SGHAT, CDR2 FQDESV (reference sequence). The CDR3 runs to 14 residues. Source material: PBMCs. This chain connects TRBV11-1 to TRBJ2-1; 8 bases fit TRBD2. The sequence was obtained from a male donor in good health and CMV-seronegative. This chain's CDR3 is CASSLRGGRNEQFF. CDR3 nucleotides: TGTGCCAGCAGCTTACGGGGGGGGCGTAATGAGCAGTTCTTC.